Listed below are T cell receptor beta chains from one sample, sequenced in a study of T cell repertoires in cytomegalovirus infection. TCRdb reprocessed the reads via MiXCR and lists one record per CDR3 protein. In the table there are nearly 550,000 distinct CDR3 sequences, approximately 15% of which are singletons. The sample taken for sequencing was CD8+ T cells from PBMCs. The receptors derive from a human donor in good health (CMV status not recorded). Some clones in this sample may be carry-over from other donors' samples. CDR3s include the opening cysteine and the closing phenylalanine or tryptophan. A D gene is named only where the DNA matches it firmly. Clone size is not always given. Where it is, it says once, few, many or a class for expanded clones.

D gene: -; V gene: TRBV12-3/TRBV12-4; J gene: TRBJ2-7; clone size: many; CDR3 DNA: TGTGCCAGCAGTTTCGCCAGGAGCCACGAGCAGTACTTC; CDR3 protein: CASSFARSHEQYF
D gene: -; V gene: TRBV5-1; J gene: TRBJ1-1; clone size: few; CDR3 DNA: TGCGCCAGCAGCTTGTACGGGGAGTCGGGCACTGAAGCTTTCTTT; CDR3 protein: CASSLYGESGTEAFF
D gene: TRBD2; V gene: TRBV7-6; J gene: TRBJ2-1; clone size: many; CDR3 DNA: TGCGACAGAGGACCGGGACTAGCTCCTGAGCAGTTCTTC; CDR3 protein: CDRGPGLAPEQFF
D gene: TRBD1; V gene: TRBV5-1; J gene: TRBJ1-3; clone size: -; CDR3 DNA: TGCGCCAGCAGCGTGGGACAGGGGGTAGACGCCGTCTCTGGAAACACCATATATTTT; CDR3 protein: CASSVGQGVDAVSGNTIYF
D gene: -; V gene: TRBV7-7; J gene: TRBJ1-1; clone size: many; CDR3 DNA: TGTGCTAGCAGCTTAGCTCCGGGTGCTGAAGCTTTCTTT; CDR3 protein: CASSLAPGAEAFF
D gene: -; V gene: TRBV7-4; J gene: TRBJ2-1; clone size: -; CDR3 DNA: TGTGCCAGCAGCCCCAAGTCGAGCTCCTACAATGAGCAGTTCTTC; CDR3 protein: CASSPKSSSYNEQFF
D gene: TRBD2; V gene: TRBV11-2; J gene: TRBJ2-2; clone size: few; CDR3 DNA: TGTGCCAGCAGCCGGACTAGCGGGAGGGACACCGGGGAGCTGTTTTTT; CDR3 protein: CASSRTSGRDTGELFF
D gene: TRBD2; V gene: TRBV15; J gene: TRBJ2-2; clone size: -; CDR3 DNA: TGTGCCACCAGCAGGGGACTAGCGGGAGGTACCGGGGAGCTGTTTTTT; CDR3 protein: CATSRGLAGGTGELFF
D gene: TRBD2; V gene: TRBV7-3; J gene: TRBJ2-1; clone size: many; CDR3 DNA: TGTGCCAGCAGCTTCGCGGGACTAGGGAATGAGCAGTTCTTC; CDR3 protein: CASSFAGLGNEQFF
D gene: TRBD1; V gene: TRBV4-2; J gene: TRBJ2-7; clone size: -; CDR3 DNA: TGTGCCAGCAGCCAGAACTACAGGGGGCGGGCAGGGTCCTACGAGCAGTACTTC; CDR3 protein: CASSQNYRGRAGSYEQYF